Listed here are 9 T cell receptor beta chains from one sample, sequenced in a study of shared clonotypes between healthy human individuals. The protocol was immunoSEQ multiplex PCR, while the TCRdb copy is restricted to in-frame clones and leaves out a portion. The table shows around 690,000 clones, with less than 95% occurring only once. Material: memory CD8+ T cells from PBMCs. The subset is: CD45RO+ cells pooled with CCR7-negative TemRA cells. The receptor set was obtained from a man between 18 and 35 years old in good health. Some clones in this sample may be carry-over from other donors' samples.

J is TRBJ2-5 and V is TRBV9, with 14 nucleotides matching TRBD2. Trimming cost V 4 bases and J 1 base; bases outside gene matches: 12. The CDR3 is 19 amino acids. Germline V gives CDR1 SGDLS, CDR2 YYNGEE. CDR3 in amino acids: CASSPRGLAGGVFQETQYF. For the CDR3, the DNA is TGTGCCAGCAGCCCTCGAGGACTAGCGGGAGGAGTCTTCCAAGAGACCCAGTACTTC.

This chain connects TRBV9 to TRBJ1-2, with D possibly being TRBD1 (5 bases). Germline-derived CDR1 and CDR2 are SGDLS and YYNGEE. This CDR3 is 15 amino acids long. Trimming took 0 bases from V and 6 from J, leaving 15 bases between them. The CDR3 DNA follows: TGTGCCAGCAGCGTAGCTCGGGAGGGGCGGAATGGCTACACCTTC. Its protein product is CASSVAREGRNGYTF.

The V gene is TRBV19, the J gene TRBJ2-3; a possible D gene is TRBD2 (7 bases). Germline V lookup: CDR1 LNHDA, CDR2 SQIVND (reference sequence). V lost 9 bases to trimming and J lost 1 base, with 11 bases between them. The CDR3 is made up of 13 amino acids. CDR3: CARGGGGTDTQYF. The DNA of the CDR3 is TGTGCCAGAGGGGGAGGGGGCACAGATACGCAGTATTTT.

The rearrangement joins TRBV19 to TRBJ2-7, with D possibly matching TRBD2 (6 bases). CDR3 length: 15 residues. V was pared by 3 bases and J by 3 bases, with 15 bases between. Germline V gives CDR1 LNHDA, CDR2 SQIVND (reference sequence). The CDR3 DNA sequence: TGTGCCAGTAGTATCTGGGAGGATACACACTACGAGCAGTACTTC. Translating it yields CASSIWEDTHYEQYF.

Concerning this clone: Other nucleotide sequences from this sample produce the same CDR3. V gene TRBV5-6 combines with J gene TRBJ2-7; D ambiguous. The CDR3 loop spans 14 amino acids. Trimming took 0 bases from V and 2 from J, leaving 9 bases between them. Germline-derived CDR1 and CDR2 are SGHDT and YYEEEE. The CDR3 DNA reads TGTGCCAGCAGCTTGGCTGGGTCCCCCTACGAGCAGTACTTC. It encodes CASSLAGSPYEQYF.

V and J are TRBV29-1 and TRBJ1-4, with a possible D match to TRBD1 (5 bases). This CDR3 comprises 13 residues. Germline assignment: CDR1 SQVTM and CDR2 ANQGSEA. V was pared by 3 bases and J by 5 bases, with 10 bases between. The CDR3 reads CSVEGHRNEKLFF. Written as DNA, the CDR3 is TGCAGCGTTGAGGGGCATCGGAATGAAAAACTGTTTTTT.

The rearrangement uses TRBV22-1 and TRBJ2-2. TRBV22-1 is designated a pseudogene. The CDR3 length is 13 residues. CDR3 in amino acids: CPGSGHGTGELFF. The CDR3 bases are TGTCCTGGGAGCGGTCATGGAACCGGGGAGCTGTTTTTT.

CDR3 amino acids: CASRMGAVSSYEQYF. In nucleotides, the CDR3 is TGCGCCAGCCGTATGGGAGCGGTGAGCTCCTACGAGCAGTACTTC. The V call is TRBV4-3, the J call TRBJ2-7; TRBD2 is a possible D gene (5 bases). The CDR3 is 15 amino acids. CDR1 is LGHNA, CDR2 YSLEER, per germline. Trimming removed 8 bases from V and 0 bases from J, with 17 bases in between.

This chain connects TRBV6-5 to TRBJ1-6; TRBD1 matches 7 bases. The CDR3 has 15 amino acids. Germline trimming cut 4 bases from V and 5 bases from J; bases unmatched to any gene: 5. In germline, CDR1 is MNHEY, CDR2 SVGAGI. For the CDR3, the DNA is TGTGCCAGCAGTTCACCAGACAGGGATAATTCACCCCTCCACTTT. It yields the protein CASSSPDRDNSPLHF.